The 31 T cell receptor beta chains reported below all come from one sample, sequenced in a study of blood T cell repertoires in COVID-19. Sequenced by immunoSEQ multiplex PCR; TCRdb stores in-frame clones only, minus some. The sample contains about 230,000 clones, about 84% of which appear only once. Sequences were obtained from peripheral blood. These receptors were collected from a woman aged 80 or over with acute or convalescent COVID-19.

This sequence joins TRBV6-5 and TRBJ2-7; no clear D. CDR1 and CDR2 from the germline V gene are MNHEY and SVGAGI. The CDR3 runs to 14 residues. V gave up 6 bases and J gave up 1 base, with 13 bases separating them. CDR3 sequence: CASRKAVQSYEQYF. The CDR3 DNA follows: TGTGCCAGCAGAAAAGCCGTCCAATCCTACGAGCAGTACTTC.

This chain joins TRBV28 and TRBJ2-1; TRBD2 aligns across 11 bases. The junction had 7 bases not matched to a gene; V was cut back by 5 bases and J by 4 bases. The CDR3 is 16 amino acids. Germline CDR1 is MDHEN and CDR2 is SYDVKM. CDR3 region: CASSRLRTSGYNEQFF. DNA for the CDR3: TGTGCCAGCAGTCGTCTTCGGACTAGCGGGTACAATGAGCAGTTCTTC.

V and J are TRBV9 and TRBJ2-5, with D unclear. CDR1 is SGDLS, CDR2 YYNGEE, per germline. Trimming pared 0 bases from V and 7 bases from J, leaving 13 bases between. This CDR3 has 14 amino acids. The CDR3 is CASSVAWAQSTQYF. CDR3 sequence (DNA): TGTGCCAGCAGCGTAGCTTGGGCCCAGTCGACCCAGTACTTC.

V is TRBV24-1 and J is TRBJ2-1; 8 bases map to TRBD2. The trim removed 9 bases at V and 5 bases at J, leaving 11 bases unmatched. This CDR3 contains 15 residues. CDR1 is KGHDR, CDR2 SFDVKD, per germline. The CDR3 DNA follows: TGTGCCACCGAGTTACAACGGGGGGGCCACAATGAGCAGTTCTTC. This translates into CATELQRGGHNEQFF.

CDR3 sequence reads: CASSVGGDYGYTF. In DNA form, the CDR3 reads TGTGCCAGCAGCGTAGGGGGGGATTATGGCTACACCTTC. This rearrangement joins TRBV9 to TRBJ1-2, with D possibly TRBD1 on 5 matching bases. Trimming stripped 0 bases from V and 5 bases from J, with 8 bases between. CDR3 length: 13 residues. CDR1 is SGDLS, CDR2 YYNGEE, per germline.

V and J are TRBV6-5 and TRBJ1-4, with D perhaps matching TRBD1 (5 bases). Germline CDR1 is MNHEY and CDR2 is SVGAGI. Trimming removed 6 bases from V and 5 bases from J, with 16 bases in between. This CDR3 has 15 amino acids. The DNA for the CDR3 is TGTGCCAGCAGGAGCGTGGACAAAGTGAATGAAAAACTGTTTTTT. Its protein is CASRSVDKVNEKLFF.

This clone is medium-sized (0.01 to 0.1%) by share. The chain joins TRBV15 to TRBJ1-2; no reliable D call. Trimming cost V 0 bases and J 4 bases, with 15 bases left between them. The CDR3 covers 16 residues. Germline CDR1 LNHNV, CDR2 YYDKDF (reference sequence). CDR3 sequence: CATSRDKFTGGYGYTF. The CDR3 DNA sequence: TGTGCCACCAGCAGAGATAAATTTACGGGAGGCTATGGCTACACCTTC.

This chain links TRBV10-3 with TRBJ1-2, with D maybe TRBD1 (6 bases). Trimming removed 3 bases from V and 2 bases from J, with 13 bases in between. CDR3 length equals 15 residues. Looked up from germline, CDR1 is ENHRY and CDR2 is SYGVKD. This chain's CDR3 is CAISDYDRKNYGYTF. The CDR3 region has the DNA TGTGCCATCAGTGATTATGACAGGAAAAACTATGGCTACACCTTC.

The V call is TRBV14, the J call TRBJ1-2; possibly TRBD1 for D (6 bases). CDR3 size: 14 residues. Germline lookup yields CDR1 SGHDN and CDR2 FVKESK. The V and J ends lost 2 bases and 2 bases respectively, with 9 bases between them. The DNA for the CDR3 is TGTGCCAGCAGCCAAACGGACAGAAACTATGGCTACACCTTC. Translating gives CASSQTDRNYGYTF. The full variable domain, its missing parts supplied by reference TRBV14 and TRBJ1-2, is EAGVTQFPSHSVIEKGQTVTLRCDPISGHDNLYWYRRVMGKEIKFLLHFVKESKQDESGMPNNRFLAERTGGTYSTLKVQPAELEDSGVYFCASSQTDRNYGYTFGSGTRLTVV.

The V and J genes are TRBV24-1 and TRBJ2-2; 7 nucleotides match TRBD1. Germline assignment: CDR1 KGHDR and CDR2 SFDVKD. V shed 7 bases, J shed 2 bases, and the junction held 6 bases outside the gene matches. The CDR3 consists of 15 residues. The CDR3 reads CATSETGLNTGELFF. Written as DNA, the CDR3 is TGTGCCACCAGCGAGACAGGGCTAAACACCGGGGAGCTGTTTTTT.

The rearrangement links TRBV5-6 to TRBJ1-4; D not resolved. The ends were cut back, 2 bases at V and 4 bases at J, with 12 bases in the middle. The CDR3 is 15 amino acids. Germline CDR1 reads SGHDT; CDR2 reads YYEEEE. The CDR3 region is CASSLRGQSNEKLFF. Written as DNA, the CDR3 is TGTGCCAGCAGCTTACGAGGGCAGAGTAATGAAAAACTGTTTTTT.

The genes are TRBV2 and TRBJ2-2, with D tentatively TRBD1 (6 bases). Germline V gene lookup returns CDR1 SNHLY and CDR2 FYNNEI. V was shortened by 2 bases and J by 6 bases, with 13 bases between the two germline ends. The CDR3 has 15 residues. The CDR3 loop reads CASSEWGPTPGELFF. For the CDR3, the DNA is TGTGCCAGCAGTGAATGGGGGCCCACTCCCGGGGAGCTGTTTTTT.

The J gene is TRBJ1-5, the V gene TRBV3-1 (or the pseudogene TRBV3-2); unclear D gene. The CDR3 is 15 amino acids. Germline-derived CDR1 and CDR2 are LGHDT and YNNKEL (reference sequence). Trimming removed 5 bases at V and 0 bases at J, with 11 bases between. Written as DNA, the CDR3 is TGTGCCAGCAGCGACACGTACATTAGCAATCAGCCCCAGCATTTT. Residues: CASSDTYISNQPQHF.

V is TRBV15 and J is TRBJ2-3, with 8 bases that match TRBD1. The germline V gene has CDR1 LNHNV and CDR2 YYDKDF (reference sequence). CDR3 length equals 15 residues. With 3 bases clipped from V and 3 bases from J, the junction kept 5 bases outside the gene matches. CDR3 sequence: CATSRTGAMTDTQYF. The CDR3 coding sequence is TGTGCCACCAGCAGGACAGGGGCAATGACAGATACGCAGTATTTT.

The rearrangement joins TRBV6-1 to TRBJ1-5; TRBD1 agrees at 7 bases. Trimming cost V 0 bases and J 5 bases; bases outside gene matches: 4. The CDR3 length is 15 residues. Germline lookup yields CDR1 MNHNS and CDR2 SASEGT. The CDR3 protein is CASSEAGGSHQPQHF. The CDR3 DNA sequence: TGTGCCAGCAGTGAAGCAGGGGGCTCGCATCAGCCCCAGCATTTT.

The chain uses TRBV5-1 and TRBJ1-4; TRBD1 matches 8 bases. CDR1 and CDR2 from the germline V gene are SGHRS and YFSETQ. V was pared by 4 bases and J by 8 bases, with 16 bases of the junction left unmatched. The CDR3 runs to 17 residues. CDR3 in amino acids: CASSPTGTGTGGEKLFF. The CDR3, as DNA: TGCGCCAGCAGCCCTACCGGGACAGGTACTGGTGGGGAAAAACTGTTTTTT.

The V and J genes are TRBV24-1 and TRBJ1-5; 7 nucleotides line up with TRBD1. V was pared by 3 bases and J by 0 bases, with 7 bases of the junction left unmatched. This CDR3 region has 17 residues. Germline loops: CDR1 KGHDR, CDR2 SFDVKD. CDR3 in DNA: TGTGCCACCAGTGATGTGGACAGGTCGTATAGCAATCAGCCCCAGCATTTT. Translation gives CATSDVDRSYSNQPQHF.

The chain uses TRBV5-1 and TRBJ1-6; 7 bases are shared with TRBD1. The CDR3 has 16 residues. Germline V gene lookup returns CDR1 SGHRS and CDR2 YFSETQ. The J segment lost 4 bases and the V segment lost 4 bases, leaving 8 bases of the junction unmatched. Here the CDR3 DNA reads TGCGCCAGCAGCAGGGTACAGGGGCAATATAATTCACCCCTCCACTTT. It encodes CASSRVQGQYNSPLHF.

The chain joins TRBV12-3 or TRBV12-4 to TRBJ1-5, with unresolved D. The CDR3 is 13 amino acids. The germline V and J ends were trimmed by 3 bases and 0 bases, with 3 bases remaining between them. CDR3 residues: CASSFSSNQPQHF. DNA for the CDR3: TGTGCCAGCAGTTTTAGTAGCAATCAGCCCCAGCATTTT.

The CDR3: CASSVGLAGAGLTDTQYF. In nucleotides, the CDR3 is TGTGCCAGCAGCGTAGGGCTAGCGGGGGCCGGACTTACAGATACGCAGTATTTT. The chain combines TRBV9 with TRBJ2-3, with 10 positions matching TRBD2. The CDR3 runs 18 residues. V shed 0 bases and J 3 bases; nucleotides not matched to a gene: 10. CDR1 and CDR2 (germline): SGDLS, YYNGEE. The full variable domain, in which reference TRBV9 and TRBJ2-3 provide the parts outside the CDR3, is DSGVTQTPKHLITATGQRVTLRCSPRSGDLSVYWYQQSLDQGLQFLIQYYNGEERAKGNILERFSAQQFPDLHSELNLSSLELGDSALYFCASSVGLAGAGLTDTQYFGPGTRLTVL.

CDR3 in amino acids: CASSLSRGPAFF. CDR3 nucleotide sequence: TGTGCCAGCAGTTTGAGCAGGGGGCCAGCTTTCTTT. The J gene is TRBJ1-1, the V gene TRBV28; 8 bases match TRBD1. Trimming took 3 bases from V and 10 from J; bases not matched to a gene: 4. Germline CDR1 reads MDHEN; CDR2 reads SYDVKM. This CDR3 comprises 12 residues.

V is TRBV19 and J is TRBJ2-4; D perhaps matches TRBD1 (5 bases). The CDR3 loop spans 13 amino acids. The germline V and J ends were trimmed by 3 bases and 10 bases, with 13 bases remaining between them. Germline CDR1 reads LNHDA; CDR2 reads SQIVND (reference sequence). CDR3 coding DNA: TGTGCCAGTAGTATCCCAGGGCAGGAGATTCAGTACTTC. It is translated as CASSIPGQEIQYF.

The chain employs TRBV28 and TRBJ1-2, with D possibly matching TRBD1 (6 bases). Germline CDR1 is MDHEN and CDR2 is SYDVKM. The CDR3 is 13 amino acids. V dropped 11 bases and J dropped 4 bases, with 17 bases sitting between them. Written as DNA, the CDR3 is TGTGCCGGTTCAGGGGCCACTCGCTATGGCTACACCTTC. Protein: CAGSGATRYGYTF.

The V gene is TRBV7-9, the J gene TRBJ2-3; D unresolved. The CDR3 consists of 12 residues. Between the trimmed V and J ends, which lost 4 bases and 1 base, there was a span of 3 bases. Germline V gives CDR1 SEHNR, CDR2 FQNEAQ (reference sequence). The CDR3 DNA follows: TGTGCCAGCAGCTCGGGCACAGATACGCAGTATTTT. Its protein is CASSSGTDTQYF.

The chain recombines TRBV5-1 with TRBJ2-3; a possible D gene is TRBD1 (6 bases). CDR3 length: 15 residues. V lost 3 bases and J 0 bases, leaving 11 bases between the germline ends. Germline CDR1 reads SGHRS; CDR2 reads YFSETQ. This CDR3 is CASSSGTTSTDTQYF. The DNA for the CDR3 is TGCGCCAGCAGCTCGGGGACAACTAGCACAGATACGCAGTATTTT.

The chain recombines TRBV5-1 with TRBJ1-1; 7 bases agree with TRBD1. The V segment lost 1 base and the J segment 7 bases; nucleotides outside the gene matches: 4. Germline V gene lookup returns CDR1 SGHRS and CDR2 YFSETQ. This CDR3 comprises 13 residues. This chain's CDR3 is CASSLSGGFEAFF. CDR3 in DNA: TGCGCCAGCAGCTTGTCAGGGGGATTTGAAGCTTTCTTT.

This chain connects TRBV27 to TRBJ1-5; D is possibly TRBD1 (5 bases). Germline CDR1 reads MNHEY; CDR2 reads SMNVEV (reference sequence). Trimming took off 5 bases at V and 2 bases at J, with 13 bases between the two ends. CDR3 length equals 15 residues. Here the CDR3 DNA reads TGTGCCAGCAGTCCAATGTGGGGGGGCAATCAGCCCCAGCATTTT. Residues: CASSPMWGGNQPQHF.

Here the CDR3 DNA reads TGCGCCAGCAGCCTGACTAGCGGGAGGGTAGATACGCAGTATTTT. It is translated as CASSLTSGRVDTQYF. J is TRBJ2-3 and V is TRBV5-1, with 14 bases aligning to TRBD2. This CDR3 is 15 amino acids long. Unmatched junction bases numbered 3, after V lost 4 bases and J lost 5 bases. Germline CDR1 and CDR2: SGHRS and YFSETQ.

V usage is TRBV2 and J usage is TRBJ1-4, with TRBD1 matching over 7 bases. The CDR3 runs to 13 residues. The junction had 4 bases not matched to a gene; V was cut back by 8 bases and J by 4 bases. In germline, CDR1 is SNHLY, CDR2 FYNNEI. This CDR3 is CASQDRFNEKLFF. For the CDR3, the DNA is TGTGCCAGCCAGGACAGGTTTAATGAAAAACTGTTTTTT.

In its sample, this clone was seen once. The CDR3 coding sequence is TGTGCCAGCAGCACACAGGGGGTGGACACTGAAGCTTTCTTT. Residues: CASSTQGVDTEAFF. The V gene is TRBV9, the J gene TRBJ1-1; TRBD1 agrees at 8 bases. Trimming cost V 4 bases and J 3 bases; bases outside gene matches: 5. Germline V gene sequence: CDR1 SGDLS, CDR2 YYNGEE. The CDR3 runs 14 residues.

CDR3 coding DNA: TGTGCCAGCAGCAAAGAAGTGGAAAGGAGGGGACGAAGCTCTGGGGCCAACGTCCTGACTTTC. Protein: CASSKEVERRGRSSGANVLTF. The chain employs TRBV21-1 and TRBJ2-6; the table names TRBD2, a call not compared with the DNA. TRBV21-1 is given as a pseudogene. The CDR3 spans 21 residues.